This entry lists 3 T cell receptor beta chains sequenced from one sample in a study of T cells after yellow fever vaccination. TCRdb re-called the 5' RACE reads through MiXCR, storing one row per CDR3 protein. The data show about 230,000 distinct CDR3 sequences, roughly 6.2% seen once. The input for sequencing was CD4+ T cells sorted from PBMCs, taken on the day of the yellow fever booster vaccination. Receptors were obtained from a man under 40 who received the YFV17D yellow fever vaccine.

This clonotype has at least ten counts. The rearrangement joins TRBV12-3 or TRBV12-4 to TRBJ2-7, with TRBD1 matching over 7 bases. The trim removed 4 bases at V and 3 bases at J, leaving 6 bases unmatched. The CDR3 has 14 amino acids. The CDR3 coding sequence is TGTGCCAGCAGTTCTACACAGGGGTTCTACGAGCAGTACTTC. Protein product: CASSSTQGFYEQYF.

This clonotype turned up a few times. The rearrangement uses TRBV20-1 and TRBJ1-1; tentative D call: TRBD1 (6 bases). This CDR3 comprises 14 residues. With 3 bases removed from V and 2 bases from J, the gap between germline ends came to 13 bases. The germline V gene has CDR1 DFQATT and CDR2 SNEGSKA (reference sequence). For the CDR3, the DNA is TGCAGTGCTAGCCAGGGGACAACCAACACTGAAGCTTTCTTT. This encodes CSASQGTTNTEAFF.

This clonotype has a count of ten or more. CDR3 region: CAISESVQGDSPLHF. CDR3 bases: TGTGCCATCAGTGAGTCGGTTCAGGGTGATTCACCCCTCCACTTT. The chain recombines TRBV10-3 with TRBJ1-6; a weak D match, TRBD1 (5 bases). The V end was cut by 0 bases, the J end by 8 bases, with 11 bases between. Germline assignment: CDR1 ENHRY and CDR2 SYGVKD. The CDR3 loop spans 15 amino acids.